This TCR beta chain was documented in a study of identical twins. Donors uniformly comprised healthy Caucasians. TCRdb ran MiXCR on the 5' RACE reads and lists one entry per CDR3 protein. The sample records fewer than 250,000 distinct CDR3 sequences, roughly a tenth being singletons. CDR3 size: 15 residues. V was cut by 5 bases and J by 1 base, with 12 bases left in between. The sequence was collected from a woman younger than 30 in good health. V and J are TRBV12-3 or TRBV12-4 and TRBJ1-5; D perhaps matches TRBD1 (6 bases). The sequenced sample was memory (CD45RO+) T cells sorted from blood. The CDR3 spells CASSRYRDSNQPQHF. CDR3 coding DNA: TGTGCCAGCAGTCGCTACAGGGACAGCAATCAGCCCCAGCATTTT.